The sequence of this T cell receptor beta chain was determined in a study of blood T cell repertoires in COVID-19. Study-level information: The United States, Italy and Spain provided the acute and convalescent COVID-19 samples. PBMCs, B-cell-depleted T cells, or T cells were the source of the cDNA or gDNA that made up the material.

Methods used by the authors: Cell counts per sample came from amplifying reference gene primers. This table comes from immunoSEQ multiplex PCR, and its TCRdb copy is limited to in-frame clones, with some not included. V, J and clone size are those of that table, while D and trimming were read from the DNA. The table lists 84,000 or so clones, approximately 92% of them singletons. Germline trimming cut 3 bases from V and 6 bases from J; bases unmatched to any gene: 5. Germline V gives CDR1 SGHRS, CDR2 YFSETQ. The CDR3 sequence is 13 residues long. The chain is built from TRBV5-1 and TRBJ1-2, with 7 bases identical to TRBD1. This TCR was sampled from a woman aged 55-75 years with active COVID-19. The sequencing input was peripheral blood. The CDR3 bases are TGCGCCAGCAGCTCGACAGGGATTGATGGCTACACCTTC. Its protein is CASSSTGIDGYTF. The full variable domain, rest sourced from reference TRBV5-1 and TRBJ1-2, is KAGVTQTPRYLIKTRGQQVTLSCSPISGHRSVSWYQQTPGQGLQFLFEYFSETQRNKGNFPGRFSGRQFSNSRSEMNVSTLELGDSALYLCASSSTGIDGYTFGSGTRLTVV.